Below are 21 T cell receptor beta chains sequenced from a single sample in a study of T cells in Graves' hyperthyroidism and ophthalmopathy. RNA transcripts were the template for amplifying TCR beta CDR3 regions. First-round RT-PCR of the TCR CDR3 relied on the HTBI primer set. TCRdb recomputed calls from the multiplex PCR reads with MiXCR, one row per CDR3 protein. Of almost 600,000 distinct CDR3 sequences detected, more than 11% appear once; the ten largest clones hold 5.8%. The sequencing input was blood. The receptors shown here come from a woman in her twenties or thirties with Graves' hyperthyroidism that later progressed to Graves' ophthalmopathy.

This clonotype was detected many times. The rearrangement uses TRBV28 and TRBJ1-4, with D hard to call. The CDR3 length is 15 residues. Germline values: CDR1 MDHEN, CDR2 SYDVKM. With 5 bases removed from V and 0 bases from J, the gap between germline ends came to 10 bases. CDR3 protein: CASSNGGATNEKLFF. The DNA of the CDR3 is TGTGCCAGCAGTAACGGAGGTGCAACTAATGAAAAACTGTTTTTT.

This clonotype was detected ten times or more. J is TRBJ1-1 and V is TRBV11-3; 9 positions agree with TRBD1. Trimming took 10 bases from V and 1 from J; bases not matched to a gene: 4. The germline V gene has CDR1 SGHNT and CDR2 YENEEA. CDR3 size: 13 residues. This CDR3 reads CATRDRENTEAFF. Here the CDR3 DNA reads TGTGCCACCCGGGACAGGGAGAACACTGAAGCTTTCTTT.

This clonotype occurred many times. V and J are TRBV24-1 and TRBJ2-1; tentatively, D is TRBD2 (6 bases). CDR1 and CDR2 (germline): KGHDR, SFDVKD. The CDR3 spans 16 residues. Deletions cut 6 bases from V and 1 base from J, with 15 bases between. Here the CDR3 reads CATSRFTAGSYNEQFF. In DNA form, the CDR3 reads TGTGCCACCAGTCGTTTTACAGCGGGTTCCTACAATGAGCAGTTCTTC.

This clonotype has more than one count but fewer than ten. The gene calls are TRBV28 and TRBJ2-1, with 9 bases aligning to TRBD1. Looked up from germline, CDR1 is MDHEN and CDR2 is SYDVKM. The CDR3 runs 14 residues. V shed 6 bases, J shed 9 bases, and the junction held 9 bases outside the gene matches. In DNA, the CDR3 is TGTGCCAGCAGACAGGGGGCCGCCGATGGTGAGCAGTTCTTC. The encoded protein is CASRQGAADGEQFF.

This clonotype was found a few times. The rearrangement links TRBV19 to TRBJ1-1; D is unclear. Germline values: CDR1 LNHDA, CDR2 SQIVND (reference sequence). The length of the CDR3 is 13 residues. With 9 bases removed from V and 5 bases from J, the gap between germline ends came to 16 bases. In DNA, the CDR3 is TGTGCCAGCCGACTGACCCGGAATACTGAAGCTTTCTTT. Protein product: CASRLTRNTEAFF.

About this clonotype itself: Possible read error: a much larger clone is one base away. This CDR3 is CASSVVPGSQGADGDTF. CDR3 DNA: TGTGCCAGCAGCGTAGTCCCCGGCAGCCAGGGGGCAGATGGCGACACCTTC. V is TRBV9 and J is TRBJ1-2; TRBD1 aligns across 8 bases. This CDR3 has 17 amino acids. From germline, CDR1 is SGDLS and CDR2 YYNGEE.

V and J are TRBV12-3 or TRBV12-4 and TRBJ2-3; D is undetermined. The CDR3 spans 15 residues. V gave up 7 bases and J gave up 4 bases, with 18 bases separating them. CDR3 in DNA: TGTGCCAGCATATCACCCTATGCTAGTGCAGATACGCAGTATTTT. Amino acid sequence: CASISPYASADTQYF.

In this sample, this clonotype turned up a few times. This rearrangement joins TRBV6-2 or TRBV6-3 to TRBJ2-3, with 8 bases fitting TRBD1. Germline values: CDR1 MNHEY, CDR2 SVGEGT. This CDR3 spans 12 amino acids. V trimming: 6 bases; J trimming: 8 bases; junction bases outside the gene matches: 4. The CDR3: CASSFDRGTQYF. In nucleotides, the CDR3 is TGTGCCAGCAGCTTCGACAGGGGTACGCAGTATTTT.

The table lists this clonotype with many counts. V and J are TRBV27 and TRBJ1-1; D gene ambiguous. The germline V gene encodes CDR1 MNHEY and CDR2 SMNVEV (reference sequence). The CDR3 totals 13 residues. Trimming left V 7 bases short and J 2 bases short, with 11 bases between. As DNA, the CDR3 is TGTGCCAGCAAACCCGGGTCCAACACTGAAGCTTTCTTT. Translating gives CASKPGSNTEAFF.

This clonotype has a handful of counts. The J gene is TRBJ2-3, the V gene TRBV6-2 or TRBV6-3; maybe TRBD1 (5 bases). The V gene lost 6 bases and the J gene lost 6 bases, with 13 bases spanning the gap. Looked up from germline, CDR1 is MNHEY and CDR2 is SVGEGT. The CDR3 has 13 residues. The CDR3 nucleotides are TGTGCCAGCAGAGCCCAGGGCTCGGATACGCAGTATTTT. Its protein product is CASRAQGSDTQYF.

This clonotype has more than one count but fewer than ten. V is TRBV30 and J is TRBJ1-5, with D possibly being TRBD1 (5 bases). Trimming removed 5 bases at V and 4 bases at J, with 18 bases between. Germline loops: CDR1 GTSNPN, CDR2 SVGIG (reference sequence). The CDR3 runs 15 residues. The CDR3 sequence is CAWGGDGSYNQPQHF. CDR3 nucleotides: TGTGCCTGGGGGGGGGACGGCTCCTATAATCAGCCCCAGCATTTT.

Ten or more counts support this clonotype. The CDR3 is CSARTGGSSYNEQFF. DNA of the CDR3: TGCAGTGCTAGAACCGGCGGGAGTAGCTACAATGAGCAGTTCTTC. J is TRBJ2-1 and V is TRBV20-1; TRBD2 matches 7 bases. Germline V gene sequence: CDR1 DFQATT, CDR2 SNEGSKA (reference sequence). V dropped 2 bases and J dropped 3; count of bases not matched to a gene: 7. This CDR3 is 15 amino acids long.

The chain links TRBV6-5 to TRBJ2-1; the match to TRBD2 covers 9 bases. The germline CDR1 and CDR2 sequences are MNHEY and SVGAGI. This CDR3 has 16 amino acids. After removal of 0 bases from V and 6 bases from J, the junction contained 6 bases not matched to a gene. Written as DNA, the CDR3 is TGTGCCAGCAGTTACTCGGGGCTAGCGGGAAGCAATGAGCAGTTCTTC. Amino acids: CASSYSGLAGSNEQFF.

This clonotype was found many times. The J gene is TRBJ2-3, the V gene TRBV2, with 8 positions matching TRBD1. The CDR3 consists of 15 residues. Trimming took 3 bases from V and 5 from J; bases not matched to a gene: 7. Germline assignment: CDR1 SNHLY and CDR2 FYNNEI. The CDR3 loop is CASSEARGRGDTQYF. The CDR3 bases are TGTGCCAGCAGTGAGGCCAGGGGGCGAGGAGATACGCAGTATTTT.

The V gene is TRBV14, the J gene TRBJ2-2; 7 positions agree with TRBD1. The V gene end was trimmed by 4 bases and the J gene end by 5 bases; junction bases not matched to a gene: 7. The CDR3 runs to 15 residues. Germline loops: CDR1 SGHDN, CDR2 FVKESK. This CDR3 is CASSLNTGETGELFF. CDR3 DNA: TGTGCCAGCAGCCTCAATACAGGGGAAACCGGGGAGCTGTTTTTT.

J is TRBJ1-1 and V is TRBV12-3 or TRBV12-4; D is unclear. V lost 2 bases and J lost 8, with 9 bases in between. CDR3 length: 12 amino acids. For the CDR3, the DNA is TGTGCCAGCAGTTTAAGCAGTTTGGAAGCTTTCTTT. Protein product: CASSLSSLEAFF.

This clonotype was counted a few times. This chain links TRBV14 with TRBJ1-4; 9 bases line up with TRBD1. This CDR3 is built from 17 residues. The germline V gene has CDR1 SGHDN and CDR2 FVKESK. V lost 0 bases, J lost 5 bases, and 7 bases stayed unmatched. The DNA of the CDR3 is TGTGCCAGCAGCCAAGAAGTAGGGACAGGGTGGAATGAAAAACTGTTTTTT. Its translation: CASSQEVGTGWNEKLFF.

This clonotype showed up many times. J is TRBJ2-7 and V is TRBV11-2, with D unresolved. The CDR3 extends over 14 amino acids. V dropped 1 base and J dropped 6 bases, with 13 bases sitting between them. Germline V gene data show CDR1 as SGHAT and CDR2 as FQNNGV. The CDR3 loop reads CASSLGDTIREQYF. For the CDR3, the DNA is TGTGCCAGCAGCTTAGGAGACACGATCCGCGAGCAGTACTTC.

Comments on this clonotype: A junction boundary mismatches the germline segment, possibly from a read error. The chain links TRBV2 to TRBJ2-7; 9 nucleotides align to TRBD1. Germline V gene sequence: CDR1 SNHLY, CDR2 FYNNEI. This CDR3 is 14 amino acids long. The DNA of the CDR3 is TGTGCTAGCAGGAGGGACAGGGTCGACTGCGAGCAGTACTTC. Amino acids: CASRRDRVDCEQYF. Full variable domain (rest looked up from reference TRBV2 and TRBJ2-7): EPEVTQTPSHQVTQMGQEVILRCVPISNHLYFYWYRQILGQKVEFLVSFYNNEISEKSEIFDDQFSVERPDGSNFTLKIRSTKLEDSAMYFCASRRDRVDCEQYFGPGTRLTVT.

In its sample, this clonotype was seen many times. The gene calls are TRBV20-1 and TRBJ1-3; D gene ambiguous. Trimming took off 3 bases at V and 4 bases at J, with 4 bases between the two ends. Germline-derived CDR1 and CDR2 are DFQATT and SNEGSKA (reference sequence). The CDR3 sequence is 11 residues long. The CDR3 sequence: CSARWGNTIYF. CDR3 in DNA: TGCAGTGCTAGGTGGGGAAACACCATATATTTT.

The rearrangement links TRBV13 to TRBJ2-1; 7 bases align to TRBD2. This CDR3 is built from 16 residues. With 4 bases clipped from V and 0 bases from J, the junction kept 6 bases outside the gene matches. The germline CDR1 and CDR2 sequences are PRHDT and FYEKMQ (reference sequence). CDR3 DNA: TGTGCCAGCAGCTCCCGACGGGGGGACTCCTACAATGAGCAGTTCTTC. This translates into CASSSRRGDSYNEQFF.